Shown below are 31 T cell receptor beta chains from a single sample sequenced in a study of blood T cells in healthy people across ages. Together with a sample-barcoded 5' primer, a J-beta primer mix was included in a second PCR lasting about 7 to 11 cycles. Via MiXCR, TCRdb re-called the 5' RACE reads, giving one row per CDR3 protein. Altogether 590,000 or so distinct CDR3 sequences are present, about 30% being singletons, with the ten largest covering about a sixth. The sample was blood. Every receptor here comes from a woman older than 75 in good health.

This clonotype appeared many times. This chain links TRBV7-2 with TRBJ2-1; a possible D gene is TRBD2 (7 bases). With 1 base removed from V and 5 bases from J, the gap between germline ends came to 12 bases. Germline loops: CDR1 SGHTA, CDR2 FQGNSA. CDR3 size: 15 residues. CDR3 sequence reads: CASSLVGGAHNEQFF. CDR3 nucleotides: TGTGCCAGCAGCTTAGTTGGGGGGGCCCACAATGAGCAGTTCTTC.

This clonotype appeared many times. A much more abundant neighbour one base away suggests this may be a read error. The CDR3 sequence is CASRDRGHYEQYF. CDR3 sequence (DNA): TGTGCCAGCAGGGACAGGGGCCACTACGAGCAGTACTTC. This chain joins TRBV25-1 and TRBJ2-7, with 9 nucleotides matching TRBD1. The CDR3 totals 13 residues. Germline-derived CDR1 and CDR2 are MGHDK and SYGVNS. Losses at the gene ends were 6 bases for V and 3 bases for J; bases not matched to a gene: 3.

This clonotype has at least ten counts. This chain connects TRBV20-1 to TRBJ2-3, with 15 bases identical to TRBD2. CDR1 and CDR2 (germline): DFQATT, SNEGSKA (reference sequence). Germline trimming cut 5 bases from V and 4 bases from J; bases unmatched to any gene: 16. This CDR3 comprises 19 residues. CDR3 bases: TGCAGTGCTCGAAATTTCAATTGGACTAGCGGGGGGGCCGCAGATACGCAGTATTTT. Its protein product is CSARNFNWTSGGAADTQYF.

In regard to this clonotype: A much larger clone sits a single nucleotide away, making a read error possible. The rearrangement links TRBV28 to TRBJ2-7, with 10 bases identical to TRBD1. Trimming removed 2 bases from V and 12 bases from J; junction bases left unmatched: 16. The CDR3 has 16 residues. Germline values: CDR1 MDHEN, CDR2 SYDVKM. This CDR3 reads CASSLRGGTGATKRYF. The CDR3 region has the DNA TGTGCCAGCAGTTTACGGGGCGGGACAGGGGCTACCAAGCGGTACTTC.

For this clonotype: A read error may explain this, as a much larger clone is one base away. The rearrangement joins TRBV20-1 to TRBJ2-3, with 8 bases aligning to TRBD1. Germline V gene data show CDR1 as DFQATT and CDR2 as SNEGSKA (reference sequence). CDR3 length equals 17 residues. The CDR3 coding sequence is TGCAGTGCTAGTCCGACCTCAGGGGGCGTCGGGACAGATACGCGGTATTTT. Translation gives CSASPTSGGVGTDTRYF.

In its sample, this clonotype was seen a few times. A read error may be the cause here, since a much bigger clone is one base away. This chain connects TRBV12-3 or TRBV12-4 to TRBJ1-2; D unresolved. This CDR3 contains 15 residues. Trimming removed 4 bases from V and 4 bases from J, with 16 bases in between. The CDR3 DNA is TGTGCCAGCAGTTCCGGGCGACGGATTGGCTATGGCTACACCTTC. As protein: CASSSGRRIGYGYTF.

This chain uses TRBV11-1 with TRBJ1-4, with D perhaps TRBD1 (6 bases). The CDR3 is 14 residues long. Germline V CDR1 and CDR2: SGHAT, FQDESV (reference sequence). V lost 4 bases, J lost 6 bases, and 12 bases lay in between. In nucleotides, the CDR3 is TGTGCCAGCAGCTCGCGACAGGAGGATGAAAAACTGTTTTTT. Protein sequence: CASSSRQEDEKLFF.

This clonotype showed up many times. The rearrangement links TRBV6-6 to TRBJ2-1; possibly TRBD2 for D (6 bases). CDR1 and CDR2 (germline): MNHNY, SVGAGI (reference sequence). Trimming stripped 6 bases from V and 2 bases from J, with 17 bases between. There are 16 residues in the CDR3. CDR3 nucleotides: TGTGCCAGCAGCCGCTCCGGAGGGTTCCCCTACAATGAGCAGTTCTTC. Translated: CASSRSGGFPYNEQFF.

This clonotype has a handful of counts. V usage is TRBV21-1 and J usage is TRBJ2-3; the DNA was not used to check the table's D call, TRBD1. TRBV21-1 is noted as a pseudogene. The CDR3 contains 16 residues. CDR3 bases: TGTGCCGGCAGCAACCACCGACAGGGAAGGATGAATACGCAGTATTTT. It specifies CAGSNHRQGRMNTQYF.

A few counts support this clonotype. This chain connects TRBV6-2 or TRBV6-3 to TRBJ1-6, with D perhaps matching TRBD1 (6 bases). V was shortened by 7 bases and J by 6 bases, with 19 bases between the two germline ends. CDR3 length: 16 residues. From germline, CDR1 is MNHEY and CDR2 SVGEGT. The CDR3, as DNA: TGTGCCAGCACCTTAGGTGGACAGCCCCTTAATTCACCCCTCCACTTT. It is translated as CASTLGGQPLNSPLHF.

This clonotype has a count of ten or more. The chain employs TRBV5-6 and TRBJ2-3; 15 bases are a match to TRBD2. This CDR3 is 18 amino acids long. V gave up 4 bases and J gave up 2 bases; unmatched junction bases: 8. Germline CDR1 is SGHDT and CDR2 is YYEEEE. The CDR3 loop is CASSGGLAGGPFTDTQYF. The CDR3, as DNA: TGTGCCAGCAGCGGCGGACTAGCGGGGGGGCCGTTCACAGATACGCAGTATTTT.

This rearrangement joins TRBV5-1 to TRBJ1-2, with 10 bases fitting TRBD1. Trimming at V came to 5 bases and at J to 7 bases, leaving 14 bases not matched to a gene. Germline lookup yields CDR1 SGHRS and CDR2 YFSETQ. The CDR3 covers 16 residues. The CDR3 region is CASRYAGQGEFGGYTF. The CDR3 DNA sequence: TGCGCCAGCAGATACGCAGGACAGGGGGAATTCGGTGGCTACACCTTC.

This clonotype was observed at least ten times. This chain connects TRBV29-1 to TRBJ2-1; either TRBD1 or TRBD2 may fit D (6 bases each). This CDR3 is 11 amino acids long. CDR1 is SQVTM, CDR2 ANQGSEA, per germline. This CDR3 reads CSPERGDEQFF. The CDR3 nucleotides read TGCAGTCCCGAGAGGGGGGATGAGCAGTTCTTC.

The table lists this clonotype with a few counts. The chain is built from TRBV20-1 and TRBJ1-1, with D possibly being TRBD1 (5 bases). Germline V gene sequence: CDR1 DFQATT, CDR2 SNEGSKA (reference sequence). The CDR3 extends over 15 amino acids. Trimming pared 2 bases from V and 1 base from J, leaving 14 bases between. The CDR3: CSARFPGLSNTEAFF. The CDR3, as DNA: TGCAGTGCTAGATTTCCGGGACTCTCGAACACTGAAGCTTTCTTT.

This clonotype was recorded many times. The rearrangement joins TRBV10-3 to TRBJ2-7; D possibly corresponds to TRBD2 (6 bases). V was shortened by 6 bases and J by 0 bases, with 15 bases between the two germline ends. Germline values: CDR1 ENHRY, CDR2 SYGVKD. The CDR3 sequence is 15 residues long. CDR3 nucleotide sequence: TGTGCCATCAGGGGCGGGACCGGGGTCTCCTACGAGCAGTACTTC. Encoded protein: CAIRGGTGVSYEQYF.

With regard to this clonotype: This may arise from a read error, as a much more abundant clone is one base away. The chain combines TRBV5-5 with TRBJ2-7, with D maybe TRBD1 (6 bases). This CDR3 region has 14 residues. Trimming pared 3 bases from V and 6 bases from J, leaving 16 bases between. Germline-derived CDR1 and CDR2 are SGHKS and YYEKEE (reference sequence). This chain's CDR3 is CASSCRQGLSEQYF. The CDR3 DNA follows: TGTGCCAGCAGCTGTAGGCAGGGGCTTAGCGAGCAGTACTTC.

This clonotype showed up just a few times. This chain links TRBV7-9 with TRBJ2-2, with 13 bases identical to TRBD2. V was pared by 7 bases and J by 2 bases, with 7 bases of the junction left unmatched. The CDR3 contains 17 residues. CDR1 and CDR2 from the germline V gene are SEHNR and FQNEAQ (reference sequence). Here the CDR3 reads CASIKTSGGINTGELFF. DNA of the CDR3: TGTGCCAGCATAAAGACTAGCGGGGGGATTAACACCGGGGAGCTGTTTTTT.

This clonotype was detected a few times. A much larger clonotype is one base distant, so this may be a read error. The V and J genes are TRBV20-1 and TRBJ2-3; D call uncertain. The CDR3 covers 12 residues. Germline V gives CDR1 DFQATT, CDR2 SNEGSKA (reference sequence). The CDR3 region has the DNA TGCAGTGCCCCACGGAGCGCAGATACGCGGTATTTT. This sequence encodes CSAPRSADTRYF.

This clonotype was picked up many times. This chain uses TRBV18 with TRBJ1-4; D remains ambiguous. V lost 0 bases to trimming and J lost 8 bases, with 13 bases between them. This CDR3 comprises 15 residues. The germline V gene has CDR1 KGHSH and CDR2 LQKENI. Here the CDR3 DNA reads TGTGCCAGCTCACCACCGTCGGCAGAGCGGGAAAAACTGTTTTTT. The encoded protein is CASSPPSAEREKLFF. Together with reference TRBV18 and TRBJ1-4, the CDR3 gives the full variable domain: NAGVMQNPRHLVRRRGQEARLRCSPMKGHSHVYWYRQLPEEGLKFMVYLQKENIIDESGMPKERFSAEFPKEGPSILRIQQVVRGDSAAYFCASSPPSAEREKLFFGSGTQLSVL.

On this clonotype itself: A much larger clone differs from this one at a single base, so this may be a read error. The chain joins TRBV5-1 to TRBJ2-5; TRBD2 matches 8 bases. This CDR3 is built from 15 residues. Looked up from germline, CDR1 is SGHRS and CDR2 is YFSETQ. V lost 3 bases, J lost 11 bases, and 15 bases stayed unmatched. The CDR3 is CASSWGAGGQDEQYF. The CDR3 DNA reads TGCGCCAGCAGCTGGGGGGCGGGGGGCCAGGATGAGCAGTACTTC.

This sequence joins TRBV3-1 and TRBJ2-2, with a tentative D call TRBD2 (5 bases). CDR3 size: 15 residues. The germline CDR1 and CDR2 sequences are LGHDT and YNNKEL (reference sequence). V was pared by 1 base and J by 4 bases, with 10 bases between. The CDR3 region is CASSQAGSGTGELFF. CDR3 DNA sequence: TGTGCCAGCAGCCAAGCGGGGTCGGGCACCGGGGAGCTGTTTTTT.

This clonotype appeared many times. J is TRBJ2-5 and V is TRBV7-3; D possibly corresponds to TRBD1 (5 bases). The ends were cut back, 5 bases at V and 3 bases at J, with 16 bases in the middle. The germline CDR1 and CDR2 sequences are SGHTA and FQGTGA. CDR3 size: 15 residues. CDR3 nucleotide sequence: TGTGCCAGCAGCCCCTCGTCGATAGGGGAAGAGACCCAGTACTTC. It codes for CASSPSSIGEETQYF.

V usage is TRBV30 and J usage is TRBJ1-6; TRBD1 is a possible D gene (6 bases). V was shortened by 4 bases and J by 8 bases, with 15 bases between the two germline ends. The CDR3 has 14 amino acids. Germline CDR1 reads GTSNPN; CDR2 reads SVGIG (reference sequence). The CDR3 region is CAWNEGTSDSPLHF. The DNA of the CDR3 is TGTGCCTGGAACGAGGGGACAAGTGATTCACCCCTCCACTTT.

There are a few counts of this clonotype. V gene TRBV18 combines with J gene TRBJ1-1; TRBD1 aligns across 7 bases. The CDR3 has 16 amino acids. Germline CDR1 and CDR2: KGHSH and LQKENI. The ends lost 4 bases at V and 1 base at J; junction bases unmatched: 9. CDR3 amino acids: CASSLARGLGNTEAFF. The CDR3 DNA sequence: TGTGCCAGCTCACTGGCGAGGGGGCTCGGGAACACTGAAGCTTTCTTT. Based on the CDR3 plus reference TRBV18 and TRBJ1-1, the full variable domain is NAGVMQNPRHLVRRRGQEARLRCSPMKGHSHVYWYRQLPEEGLKFMVYLQKENIIDESGMPKERFSAEFPKEGPSILRIQQVVRGDSAAYFCASSLARGLGNTEAFFGQGTRLTVV.

V is TRBV5-1 and J is TRBJ2-1, with no clear D. The CDR3 length is 13 residues. V shed 3 bases and J shed 10 bases, with 14 bases lying between them. CDR1 is SGHRS, CDR2 YFSETQ, per germline. CDR3 protein: CASSSRVGLEQFF. The CDR3, as DNA: TGCGCCAGCAGCTCACGGGTCGGATTAGAGCAGTTCTTC.

This clonotype was counted only a few times. Germline and junction disagree at one end, which may indicate a read error. This rearrangement joins TRBV3-1 to TRBJ1-2; D remains unclear. In germline, CDR1 is LGHDT, CDR2 YNNKEL (reference sequence). This CDR3 is built from 14 residues. The DNA for the CDR3 is TGTGCCGGCAGCCAACGGGAATCTAACTATGGCTACACCTTC. Residues: CAGSQRESNYGYTF.

This clonotype was seen many times. The chain carries TRBV20-1 and TRBJ2-5; TRBD1 matches 7 bases. J lost 7 bases, V lost 2 bases, and 7 bases had no gene match. CDR1 and CDR2 (germline): DFQATT, SNEGSKA (reference sequence). CDR3 length: 13 residues. CDR3 DNA: TGCAGTGCTAGACGCGAGGGGGCGGGGACCCAGTACTTC. It specifies CSARREGAGTQYF.

This clonotype has at least ten counts. The rearrangement links TRBV29-1 to TRBJ2-1; D may be TRBD1 or TRBD2 (6 bases each). V was clipped by 4 bases and J by 3 bases, with 13 bases between them. The CDR3 is 14 residues long. Germline V gives CDR1 SQVTM, CDR2 ANQGSEA. The CDR3 loop reads CSVVGGRGYNEQFF. CDR3 coding DNA: TGCAGCGTTGTGGGGGGCAGGGGCTACAATGAGCAGTTCTTC.

Notes on this clonotype: With a much larger clone just one base away, this may be a read error. J is TRBJ1-2 and V is TRBV2; D might be TRBD1 (6 bases). V shed 6 bases and J shed 4 bases, with 12 bases lying between them. Germline CDR1 reads SNHLY; CDR2 reads FYNNEI. The length of the CDR3 is 13 residues. CDR3 protein: CASRDGQSYGYTF. The CDR3, as DNA: TGTGCCAGCAGGGATGGACAGAGCTATGGCTACACCTTC.

This CDR3 reads CASSYSMASGLYNEQFF. The CDR3 nucleotides are TGTGCCAGCAGTTACTCGATGGCTAGCGGGTTATACAATGAGCAGTTCTTC. The chain joins TRBV6-5 to TRBJ2-1; 8 bases are a match to TRBD2. Germline values: CDR1 MNHEY, CDR2 SVGAGI. V dropped 0 bases and J dropped 4; count of bases not matched to a gene: 8. This CDR3 comprises 17 residues.

This clonotype was found many times. This chain joins TRBV27 and TRBJ1-2; 8 positions match TRBD1. The CDR3 consists of 15 residues. Germline values: CDR1 MNHEY, CDR2 SMNVEV (reference sequence). V was pared by 5 bases and J by 4 bases, with 9 bases of the junction left unmatched. The CDR3 is CASSLQRQGSYGYTF. The CDR3 region has the DNA TGTGCCAGCAGTCTCCAGCGACAGGGGAGCTATGGCTACACCTTC.